Listed below are T cell receptor beta chains from one sample, sequenced in a study of T cell changes during pregnancy in multiple sclerosis. Only in-frame clones appear in the TCRdb table, and some are missing; sequencing was by immunoSEQ multiplex PCR. Of under 75,000 clones listed, nearly 95% were seen once; the top ten hold under 0.3%. The sequencing used CD4+ T cells from peripheral blood mononuclear cells, collected after pregnancy. The receptors originated from a female donor with multiple sclerosis, enrolled in a pregnancy study. CDR3s include the opening cysteine and the closing phenylalanine or tryptophan. A D gene is named only where the DNA matches it firmly. The size field is filled for only some rows; it gives once, few, many or a size class.

V gene	D gene	clone size	J gene	CDR3 protein	CDR3 DNA
TRBV5-1	-	-	TRBJ2-3	CASSLDQPGTDTQYF	TGCGCCAGCAGCTTGGACCAGCCGGGGACAGATACGCAGTATTTT
TRBV11-2	-	-	TRBJ2-7	CASSLLQRFYEQYF	TGTGCCAGCAGCTTGCTCCAGCGTTTCTACGAGCAGTACTTC
TRBV20-1	TRBD1	once	TRBJ1-1	CSASGQAEAFF	TGCAGTGCTAGCGGACAGGCTGAAGCTTTCTTT
TRBV2	-	-	TRBJ1-3	CASSVGRTPGNTIYF	TGTGCCAGCAGTGTCGGTAGGACACCTGGAAACACCATATATTTT
TRBV5-6	TRBD1	-	TRBJ2-2	CASSPLPTGHTGELFF	TGTGCCAGCAGCCCCCTCCCGACAGGGCACACCGGGGAGCTGTTTTTT
TRBV15	-	-	TRBJ1-1	CATSRERRGGVFTEAFF	TGTGCCACCAGCAGAGAACGGAGGGGTGGGGTTTTCACTGAAGCTTTCTTT
TRBV4-2	-	-	TRBJ1-4	CASSQDPQAPDEKLFF	TGTGCCAGCAGCCAAGACCCCCAGGCTCCTGATGAAAAACTGTTTTTT
TRBV19	-	-	TRBJ2-3	CASSMRRGPLDTQYF	TGTGCCAGTAGTATGAGGAGGGGCCCTTTAGATACGCAGTATTTT
TRBV30	TRBD2	-	TRBJ2-5	CAWRTSGRPGYETQYF	TGTGCCTGGAGGACTAGCGGGAGGCCGGGCTACGAGACCCAGTACTTC
TRBV4-2	-	-	TRBJ2-2	CASSQGNRPNTGELFF	TGTGCCAGCAGCCAAGGTAACAGGCCCAACACCGGGGAGCTGTTTTTT
TRBV1	-	once	TRBJ2-1	CTSSRPGLAGYNEQFF	TGCACCAGCAGCCGCCCGGGACTAGCGGGATACAATGAGCAGTTCTTC
TRBV7-3	TRBD2	-	TRBJ2-1	CASSVRGAPYNEQFF	TGTGCCAGCAGCGTGCGGGGGGCCCCCTACAATGAGCAGTTCTTC
TRBV2	-	-	TRBJ2-3	CASSSFSGSTDTQYF	TGTGCCAGCAGTTCCTTTTCGGGTAGCACAGATACGCAGTATTTT
TRBV10-1	-	-	TRBJ2-1	CASSERSSDEQFF	TGCGCCAGCAGTGAGAGATCCAGCGATGAGCAGTTCTTC
TRBV5-1	-	-	TRBJ2-3	CASSLRGLSTDTQYF	TGCGCCAGCAGCTTACGAGGCCTTAGCACAGATACGCAGTATTTT
TRBV6-5	TRBD1	once	TRBJ2-3	CASNDPGQGGDTQYF	TGTGCCAGCAACGACCCGGGACAGGGAGGAGATACGCAGTATTTT
TRBV7-2	-	once	TRBJ2-2	CASSLRRGPNGELFF	TGTGCCAGCAGCTTGAGAAGGGGCCCCAACGGGGAGCTGTTTTTT
TRBV5-1	TRBD2	-	TRBJ2-5	CASSSTASGSPQETQYF	TGCGCCAGCAGCTCCACCGCTAGCGGGAGCCCCCAAGAGACCCAGTACTTC
TRBV28	TRBD1	-	TRBJ1-4	CASSSLLRRDREYKLFF	TGTGCCAGCAGCTCACTTCTTAGGAGGGACAGGGAGTATAAACTGTTTTTT
TRBV28	-	-	TRBJ1-5	CASSLGQRQPQHF	TGTGCCAGCAGTTTAGGACAGAGGCAGCCCCAGCATTTT
TRBV27	-	once	TRBJ2-1	CASSSTRRAGLSSYNEQFF	TGTGCCAGCAGTTCCACTCGACGGGCAGGACTGAGCTCCTACAATGAGCAGTTCTTC